The clone carrying this TCR beta chain was counted ten times or more. What it recognizes is unknown. This CDR3 has 13 residues. Germline V gene data show CDR1 as PRHDT and CDR2 as FYEKMQ (reference sequence). Trimming left V 2 bases short and J 2 bases short, with 6 bases between. Sequencing libraries for TCR beta were prepared with iRepertoire HTBI primers and Arm-PCR of CDR3 regions. TCRdb recomputed calls from the multiplex PCR reads with MiXCR, one row per CDR3 protein. The table includes about 540,000 distinct CDR3 sequences, about 13% detected once. The entry originates in a study of regulatory T cells in long-lasting Graves disease. Study-wide points: Persistent-disease Graves' patients showed less TCR diversity than new cases. No thyroid tissue was studied; the work used peripheral blood only.

The time point is: newly diagnosed GD, antithyroid drugs for less than 3 months. The TCR library was made from RNA that had been extracted from PBMCs in TRIzol. These data are also associated with another study on T cells in Graves' hyperthyroidism and ophthalmopathy.

The chain carries TRBV13 and TRBJ2-5; D not certain. The sample was peripheral blood mononuclear cells (PBMCs), taken at new diagnosis, from a patient treated with antithyroid drugs. The TCR comes from a man aged 25-45 years with Graves disease. CDR3 bases: TGTGCCAGCAGCTTAACAGAACAAGAGACCCAGTACTTC. This encodes CASSLTEQETQYF.